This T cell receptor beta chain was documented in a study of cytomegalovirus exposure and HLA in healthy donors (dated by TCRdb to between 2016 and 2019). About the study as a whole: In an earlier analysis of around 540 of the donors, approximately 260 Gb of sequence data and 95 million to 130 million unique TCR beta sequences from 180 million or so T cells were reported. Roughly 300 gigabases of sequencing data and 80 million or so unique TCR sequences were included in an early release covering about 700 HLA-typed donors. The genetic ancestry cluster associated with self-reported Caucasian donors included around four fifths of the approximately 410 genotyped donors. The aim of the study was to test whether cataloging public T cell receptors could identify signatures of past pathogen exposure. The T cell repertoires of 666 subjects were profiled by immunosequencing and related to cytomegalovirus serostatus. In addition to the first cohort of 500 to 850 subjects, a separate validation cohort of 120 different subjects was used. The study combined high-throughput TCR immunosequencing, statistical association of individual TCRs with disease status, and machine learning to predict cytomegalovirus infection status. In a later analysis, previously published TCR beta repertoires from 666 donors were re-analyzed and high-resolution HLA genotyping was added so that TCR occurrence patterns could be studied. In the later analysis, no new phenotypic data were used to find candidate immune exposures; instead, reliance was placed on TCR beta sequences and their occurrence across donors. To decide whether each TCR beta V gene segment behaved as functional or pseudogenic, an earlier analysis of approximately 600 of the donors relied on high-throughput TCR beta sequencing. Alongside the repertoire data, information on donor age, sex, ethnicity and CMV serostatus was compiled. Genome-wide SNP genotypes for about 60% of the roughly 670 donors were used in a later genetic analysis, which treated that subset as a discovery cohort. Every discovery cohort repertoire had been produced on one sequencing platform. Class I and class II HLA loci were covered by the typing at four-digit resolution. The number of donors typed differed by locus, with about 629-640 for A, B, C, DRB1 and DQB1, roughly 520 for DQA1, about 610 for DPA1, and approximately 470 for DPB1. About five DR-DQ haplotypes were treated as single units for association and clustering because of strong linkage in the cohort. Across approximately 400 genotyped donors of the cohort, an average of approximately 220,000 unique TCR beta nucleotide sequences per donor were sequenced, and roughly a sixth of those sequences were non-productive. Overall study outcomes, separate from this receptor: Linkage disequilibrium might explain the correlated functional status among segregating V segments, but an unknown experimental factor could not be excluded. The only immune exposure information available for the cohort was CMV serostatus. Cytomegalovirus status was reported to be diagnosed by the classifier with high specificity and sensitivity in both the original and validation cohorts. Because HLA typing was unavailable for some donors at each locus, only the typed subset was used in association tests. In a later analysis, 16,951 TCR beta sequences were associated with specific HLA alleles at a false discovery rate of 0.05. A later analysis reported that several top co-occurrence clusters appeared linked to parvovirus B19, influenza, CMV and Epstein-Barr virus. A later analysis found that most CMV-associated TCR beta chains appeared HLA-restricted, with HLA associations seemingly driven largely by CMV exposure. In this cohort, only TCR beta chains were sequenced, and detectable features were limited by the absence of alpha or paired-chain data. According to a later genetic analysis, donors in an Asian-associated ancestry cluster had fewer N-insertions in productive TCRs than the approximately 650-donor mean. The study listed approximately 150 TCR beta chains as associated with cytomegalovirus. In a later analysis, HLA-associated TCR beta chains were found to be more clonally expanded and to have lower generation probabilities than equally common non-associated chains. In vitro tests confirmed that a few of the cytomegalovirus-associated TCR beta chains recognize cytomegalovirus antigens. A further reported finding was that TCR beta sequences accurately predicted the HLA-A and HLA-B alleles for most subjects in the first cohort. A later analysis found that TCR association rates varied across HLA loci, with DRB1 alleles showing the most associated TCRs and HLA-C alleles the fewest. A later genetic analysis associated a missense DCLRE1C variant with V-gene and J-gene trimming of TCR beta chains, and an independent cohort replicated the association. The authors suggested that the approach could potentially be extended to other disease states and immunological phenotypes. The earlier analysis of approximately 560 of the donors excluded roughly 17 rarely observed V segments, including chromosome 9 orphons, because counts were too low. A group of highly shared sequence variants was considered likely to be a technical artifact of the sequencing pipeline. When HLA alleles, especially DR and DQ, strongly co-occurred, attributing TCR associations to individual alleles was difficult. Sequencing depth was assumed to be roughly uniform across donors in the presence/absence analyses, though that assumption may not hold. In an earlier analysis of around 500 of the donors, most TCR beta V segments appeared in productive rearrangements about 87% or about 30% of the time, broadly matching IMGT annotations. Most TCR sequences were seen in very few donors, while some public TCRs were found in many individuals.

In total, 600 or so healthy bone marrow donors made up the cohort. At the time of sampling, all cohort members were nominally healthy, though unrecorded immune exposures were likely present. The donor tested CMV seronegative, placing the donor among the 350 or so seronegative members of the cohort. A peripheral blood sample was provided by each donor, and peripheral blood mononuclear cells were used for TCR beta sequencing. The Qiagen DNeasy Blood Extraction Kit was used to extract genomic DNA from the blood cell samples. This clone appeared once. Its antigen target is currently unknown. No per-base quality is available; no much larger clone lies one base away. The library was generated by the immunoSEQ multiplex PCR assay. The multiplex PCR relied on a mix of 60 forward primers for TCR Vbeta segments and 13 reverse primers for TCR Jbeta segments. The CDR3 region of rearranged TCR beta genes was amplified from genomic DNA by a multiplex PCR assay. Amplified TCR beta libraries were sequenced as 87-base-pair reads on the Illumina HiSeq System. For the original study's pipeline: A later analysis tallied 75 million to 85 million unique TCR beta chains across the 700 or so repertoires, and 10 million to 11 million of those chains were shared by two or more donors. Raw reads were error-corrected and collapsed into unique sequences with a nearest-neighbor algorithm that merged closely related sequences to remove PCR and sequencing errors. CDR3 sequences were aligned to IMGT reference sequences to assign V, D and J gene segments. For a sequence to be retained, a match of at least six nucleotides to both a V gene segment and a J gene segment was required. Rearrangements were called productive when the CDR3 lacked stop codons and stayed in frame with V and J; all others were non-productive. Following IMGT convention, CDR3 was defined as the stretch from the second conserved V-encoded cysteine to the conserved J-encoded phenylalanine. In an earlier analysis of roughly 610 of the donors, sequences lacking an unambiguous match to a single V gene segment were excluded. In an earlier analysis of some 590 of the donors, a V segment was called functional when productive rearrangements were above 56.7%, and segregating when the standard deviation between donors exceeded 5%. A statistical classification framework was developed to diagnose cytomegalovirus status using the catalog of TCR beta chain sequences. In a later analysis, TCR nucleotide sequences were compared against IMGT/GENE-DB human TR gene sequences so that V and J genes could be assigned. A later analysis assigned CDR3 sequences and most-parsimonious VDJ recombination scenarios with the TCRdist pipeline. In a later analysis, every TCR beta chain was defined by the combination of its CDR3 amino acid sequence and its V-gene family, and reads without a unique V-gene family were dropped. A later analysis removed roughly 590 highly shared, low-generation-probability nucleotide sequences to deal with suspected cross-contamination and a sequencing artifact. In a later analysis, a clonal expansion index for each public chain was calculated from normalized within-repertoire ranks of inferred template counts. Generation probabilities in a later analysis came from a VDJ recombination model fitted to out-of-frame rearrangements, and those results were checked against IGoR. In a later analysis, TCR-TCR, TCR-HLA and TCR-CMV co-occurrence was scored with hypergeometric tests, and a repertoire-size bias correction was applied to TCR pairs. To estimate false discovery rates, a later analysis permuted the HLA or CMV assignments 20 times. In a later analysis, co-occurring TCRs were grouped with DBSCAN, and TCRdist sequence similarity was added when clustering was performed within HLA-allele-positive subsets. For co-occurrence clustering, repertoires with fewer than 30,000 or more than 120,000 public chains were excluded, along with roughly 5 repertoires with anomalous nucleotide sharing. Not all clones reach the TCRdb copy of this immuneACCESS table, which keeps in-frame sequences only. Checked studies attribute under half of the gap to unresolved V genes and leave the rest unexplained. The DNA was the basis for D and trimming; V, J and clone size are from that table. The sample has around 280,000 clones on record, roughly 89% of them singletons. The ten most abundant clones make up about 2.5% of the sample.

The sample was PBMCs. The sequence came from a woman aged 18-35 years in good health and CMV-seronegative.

The nucleotide sequence reads as follows: TGCGCCAGCACTGCGGGGCCCCCAGTGAACACTGAAGCTTTCTTT. This gives the protein CASTAGPPVNTEAFF. The chain is encoded by TRBV5-1 joined to TRBJ1-1; possibly the D gene is TRBD1, per 5 matching bases. The CDR3 runs 15 amino acids, cysteine and phenylalanine included. The kept DNA is CDR3 alone, 45 bases in frame from the first base. V is shortened by 6 bases, J by 0 bases, and the region joining them spans 15 bases. Looking up the germline V gene yields CDR1 SGHRS and CDR2 YFSETQ.